The 2 T cell receptor beta chains below were found in one sample sequenced in a study of T cells in pancreatic ductal adenocarcinoma. Produced via immunoSEQ multiplex PCR; TCRdb's table is partial and in-frame only. The sample includes tens of thousands of clones, just over 90% of them seen just once. The selected patients with pancreatic ductal adenocarcinoma had surgery but no neoadjuvant therapy. Specimen: PBMCs. Receptor source: a human donor with pancreatic ductal adenocarcinoma.

The chain has TRBV19 and TRBJ2-5; TRBD2 agrees at 12 bases. CDR1 and CDR2 from the germline V gene are LNHDA and SQIVND (reference sequence). V lost 3 bases and J lost 4; bases outside the gene matches: 3. The CDR3 runs to 15 residues. CDR3 sequence reads: CASSILAGGGETQYF. For the CDR3, the DNA is TGTGCCAGTAGTATTCTAGCGGGAGGGGGAGAGACCCAGTACTTC. The variable domain in full, completed from reference TRBV19 and TRBJ2-5, reads DGGITQSPKYLFRKEGQNVTLSCEQNLNHDAMYWYRQDPGQGLRLIYYSQIVNDFQKGDIAEGYSVSREKKESFPLTVTSAQKNPTAFYLCASSILAGGGETQYFGPGTRLLVL.

V and J are TRBV28 and TRBJ2-7; perhaps TRBD1 as D (6 bases). Germline V lookup: CDR1 MDHEN, CDR2 SYDVKM. CDR3 length: 11 residues. V shed 3 bases and J shed 12 bases, with 12 bases lying between them. The CDR3, as DNA: TGTGCCAGCAGTTTGGACAGTTTGAGGTACTTC. It codes for CASSLDSLRYF.